The 10 T cell receptor beta chains below were found in one sample sequenced in a study of T cell responses to AZD1222 COVID-19 vaccine. The repertoire was sequenced with immunoSEQ multiplex PCR; TCRdb's copy has only in-frame clones and lacks some. The profile shows 85,000 to 90,000 clones, roughly nine tenths of them singletons. The sample here was peripheral blood, taken 28 days after the second AZD1222 dose. These receptors all stem from an adult who received the AZD1222 COVID-19 vaccine.

The chain combines TRBV10-3 with TRBJ1-1; 7 nucleotides align to TRBD1. The CDR3 has 12 residues. Germline lookup yields CDR1 ENHRY and CDR2 SYGVKD. Trimming at V came to 5 bases and at J to 4 bases, leaving 1 base not matched to a gene. The CDR3 nucleotides read TGTGCCATCAGTCGACAGGGCACTGAAGCTTTCTTT. It encodes CAISRQGTEAFF.

This clone was counted a single time. V is TRBV5-1 and J is TRBJ2-4; D perhaps matches TRBD1 (5 bases). The CDR3 length is 14 residues. CDR1 and CDR2 (germline): SGHRS, YFSETQ. Trimming took off 0 bases at V and 8 bases at J, with 12 bases between the two ends. CDR3 loop: CASSLEQASDIQYF. CDR3 nucleotide sequence: TGCGCCAGCAGCTTGGAACAGGCCTCCGACATTCAGTACTTC.

The chain links TRBV5-1 to TRBJ1-1; weak D call: TRBD1 (6 bases). Looked up from germline, CDR1 is SGHRS and CDR2 is YFSETQ. Trimming took 4 bases from V and 1 from J, leaving 11 bases between them. The CDR3 runs to 14 residues. DNA for the CDR3: TGCGCCAGCAGCCCGGGACAAACGAACACTGAAGCTTTCTTT. It translates to CASSPGQTNTEAFF.

This chain links TRBV6-5 with TRBJ1-4; D is uncertain. This CDR3 is built from 13 residues. Germline assignment: CDR1 MNHEY and CDR2 SVGAGI. Trimming pared 6 bases from V and 4 bases from J, leaving 9 bases between. CDR3 nucleotide sequence: TGTGCCAGCAGGGGAGCCGGTAATGAAAAACTGTTTTTT. Translation gives CASRGAGNEKLFF.

V usage is TRBV6-5 and J usage is TRBJ1-1; D gene uncertain. Germline V gene lookup returns CDR1 MNHEY and CDR2 SVGAGI. CDR3 length: 13 residues. V dropped 0 bases and J dropped 5 bases, with 7 bases sitting between them. The CDR3 reads CASSYSIGTEAFF. For the CDR3, the DNA is TGTGCCAGCAGTTACTCGATTGGAACTGAAGCTTTCTTT.

The CDR3 DNA follows: TGTGCCACCAGCAGAAGCAGACAGGGGCCTGCAACTAATGAAAAACTGTTTTTT. The encoded protein is CATSRSRQGPATNEKLFF. The V gene is TRBV15, the J gene TRBJ1-4, with 8 bases that match TRBD1. Germline CDR1 LNHNV, CDR2 YYDKDF (reference sequence). V lost 2 bases and J lost 0; bases outside the gene matches: 8. The CDR3 is made up of 18 amino acids.

The V call is TRBV2, the J call TRBJ1-6; D may be TRBD1 (6 bases). CDR1 and CDR2 from the germline V gene are SNHLY and FYNNEI. This CDR3 comprises 14 residues. Trimming took off 8 bases at V and 7 bases at J, with 15 bases between the two ends. This CDR3 reads CASGVEQGNSPLHF. DNA for the CDR3: TGTGCCAGCGGGGTGGAGCAGGGGAATTCACCCCTCCACTTT.

This chain connects TRBV2 to TRBJ1-1; possibly TRBD1 for D (6 bases). Germline V lookup: CDR1 SNHLY, CDR2 FYNNEI. The germline V and J ends were trimmed by 10 bases and 4 bases, with 10 bases remaining between them. The length of the CDR3 is 11 residues. CDR3 sequence reads: CANKGGTEAFF. For the CDR3, the DNA is TGTGCCAACAAAGGGGGCACTGAAGCTTTCTTT.

V usage is TRBV4-2 and J usage is TRBJ1-2; D is perhaps TRBD1 (6 bases). CDR3 length: 16 residues. V lost 2 bases, J lost 3 bases, and 16 bases lay in between. Per germline, CDR1 LGHNA and CDR2 YNFKEQ. The CDR3 spells CASSQTPGAGDYGYTF. In DNA form, the CDR3 reads TGTGCCAGCAGCCAAACTCCGGGGGCGGGAGACTATGGCTACACCTTC.

This sequence joins TRBV18 and TRBJ2-2; weak D call: TRBD1 (6 bases). The V and J ends lost 4 bases and 5 bases respectively, with 17 bases between them. The germline V gene encodes CDR1 KGHSH and CDR2 LQKENI. The CDR3 runs 16 residues. For the CDR3, the DNA is TGTGCCAGCTCACTGGGGACAAGAACGTTGACCGGGGAGCTGTTTTTT. Amino acid sequence: CASSLGTRTLTGELFF. The variable domain in full, completed from reference TRBV18 and TRBJ2-2, reads NAGVMQNPRHLVRRRGQEARLRCSPMKGHSHVYWYRQLPEEGLKFMVYLQKENIIDESGMPKERFSAEFPKEGPSILRIQQVVRGDSAAYFCASSLGTRTLTGELFFGEGSRLTVL.